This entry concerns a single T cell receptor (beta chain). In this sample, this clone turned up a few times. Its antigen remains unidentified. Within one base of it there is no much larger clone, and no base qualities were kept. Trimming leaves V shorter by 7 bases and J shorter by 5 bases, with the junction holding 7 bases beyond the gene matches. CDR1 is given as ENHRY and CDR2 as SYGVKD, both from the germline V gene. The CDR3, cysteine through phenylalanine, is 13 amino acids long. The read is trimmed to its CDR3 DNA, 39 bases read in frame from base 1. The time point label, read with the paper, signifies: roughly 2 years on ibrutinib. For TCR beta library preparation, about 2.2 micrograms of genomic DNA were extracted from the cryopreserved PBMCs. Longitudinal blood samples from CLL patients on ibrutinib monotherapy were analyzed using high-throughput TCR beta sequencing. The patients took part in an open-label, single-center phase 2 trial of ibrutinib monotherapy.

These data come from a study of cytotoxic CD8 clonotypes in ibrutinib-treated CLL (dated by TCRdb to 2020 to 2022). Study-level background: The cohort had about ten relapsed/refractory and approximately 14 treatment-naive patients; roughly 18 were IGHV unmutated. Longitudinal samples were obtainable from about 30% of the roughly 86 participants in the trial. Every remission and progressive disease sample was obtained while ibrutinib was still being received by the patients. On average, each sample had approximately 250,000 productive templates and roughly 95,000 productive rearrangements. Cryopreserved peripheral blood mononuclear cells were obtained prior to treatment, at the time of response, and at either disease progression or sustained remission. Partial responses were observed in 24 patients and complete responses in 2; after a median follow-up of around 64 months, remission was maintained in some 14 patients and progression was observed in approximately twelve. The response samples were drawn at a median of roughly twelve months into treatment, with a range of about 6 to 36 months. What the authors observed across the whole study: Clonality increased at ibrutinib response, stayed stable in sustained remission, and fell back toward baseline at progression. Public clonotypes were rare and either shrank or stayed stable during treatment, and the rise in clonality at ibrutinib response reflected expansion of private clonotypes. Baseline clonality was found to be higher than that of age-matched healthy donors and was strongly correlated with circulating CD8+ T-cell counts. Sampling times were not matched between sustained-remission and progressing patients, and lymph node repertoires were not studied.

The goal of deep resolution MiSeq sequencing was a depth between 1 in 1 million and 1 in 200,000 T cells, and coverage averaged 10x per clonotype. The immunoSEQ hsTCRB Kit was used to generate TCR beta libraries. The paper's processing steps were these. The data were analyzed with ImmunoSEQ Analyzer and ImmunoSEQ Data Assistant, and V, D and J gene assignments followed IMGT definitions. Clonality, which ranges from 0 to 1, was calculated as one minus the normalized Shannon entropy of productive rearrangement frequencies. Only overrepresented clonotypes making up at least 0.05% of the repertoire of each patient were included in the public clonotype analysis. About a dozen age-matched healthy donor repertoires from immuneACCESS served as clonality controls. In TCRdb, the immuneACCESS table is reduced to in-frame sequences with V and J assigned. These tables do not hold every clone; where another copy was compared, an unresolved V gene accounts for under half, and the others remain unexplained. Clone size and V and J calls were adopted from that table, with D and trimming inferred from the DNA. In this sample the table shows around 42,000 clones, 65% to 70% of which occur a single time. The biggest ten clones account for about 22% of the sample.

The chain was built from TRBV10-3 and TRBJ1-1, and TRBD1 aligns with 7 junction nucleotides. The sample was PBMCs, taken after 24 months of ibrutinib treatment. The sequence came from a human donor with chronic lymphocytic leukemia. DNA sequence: TGTGCCATCACCCGACAGGGAGGAACTGAAGCTTTCTTT. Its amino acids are CAITRQGGTEAFF.